This TCR beta chain was recorded in a study of cytomegalovirus exposure and HLA in healthy donors. Study overall: In a previous analysis, approximately 110 million unique TCR beta sequences were found from 150 million to 200 million T cells. Study outcomes and limitations: Follow-up analysis found HLA locus-dependent TCR association rates, highest for DRB1 and lowest for HLA-C. Three chains tied to CMV proved CMV antigen-specific in vitro. For presence/absence analyses, sequencing depth was assumed to be roughly uniform across donors.

Note on this clone: Its antigen remains unidentified.

This CDR3 contains 16 residues. The trim removed 0 bases at V and 8 bases at J, leaving 9 bases unmatched. Germline V gene sequence: CDR1 LGHNA, CDR2 YNFKEQ. Use of 60 Vbeta and 13 Jbeta primers characterized the PCR. Only in-frame clones appear in the TCRdb table, and some are missing; sequencing was by immunoSEQ multiplex PCR. In the table there are 150,000 to 200,000 clones, around 80% of which are singletons. This receptor was identified in a woman between 55 and 75 years old in good health and CMV-seropositive. The sequencing sample was made of PBMCs. V usage is TRBV4-2 and J usage is TRBJ1-2; the match to TRBD1 covers 10 bases. The CDR3 sequence: CASSQDTGQGVYGYTF. For the CDR3, the DNA is TGTGCCAGCAGCCAAGATACCGGACAGGGGGTCTACGGCTACACCTTC.